The present entry profiles one T cell receptor (beta chain) with its context. The antigen remains unidentified. Together with a sample-barcoded 5' primer, a J-beta primer mix was included in a second PCR lasting about 6 to 11 cycles. Each CDR3 protein gets one entry after TCRdb re-called the 5' RACE reads with MiXCR. The repertoire holds around 320,000 distinct CDR3 sequences, with 25% to 30% as singletons. The CDR3 consists of 13 residues. With 8 bases removed from V and 6 bases from J, the gap between germline ends came to 11 bases. The V gene's germline CDR1 is SNHLY and CDR2 FYNNEI. The data were obtained in a study of blood T cells in healthy people across ages. The study, taken as a whole, reports: In these data, TCR beta diversity tracked strongly with naive T cell percentage. Higher diversity, along with more naive CD4+ cells, distinguished long-lived donors from aged donors. Naive and antigen-experienced cells were not separated, limiting conclusive comparison.

Extractions gave at least 5 micrograms of total RNA per sample. The chain links TRBV2 to TRBJ1-6; no clear D gene. The sample consisted of blood. This TCR derives from a woman between 65 and 79 years old in good health. CDR3 DNA: TGTGCCAGCGGGGATGGGCCTAATTCACCCCTCCACTTT. Amino acids: CASGDGPNSPLHF.